Following are 22 T cell receptor beta chains from one sample sequenced in a study of PD-L1 blockade in urothelial cancer. The time point was: pretreatment peripheral blood. The method was immunoSEQ multiplex PCR; TCRdb's version includes in-frame clones alone and lacks a portion of them. The repertoire holds around 100,000 clones, with 87% as singletons. The sequencing used PBMCs, collected around atezolizumab (anti-PD-L1) treatment. These TCRs come from a man aged 55 to 70 with urothelial cancer.

The rearrangement joins TRBV10-1 to TRBJ2-1; TRBD1 matches at 8 bases. CDR3 length equals 15 residues. After removal of 2 bases from V and 10 bases from J, the junction contained 10 bases not matched to a gene. The germline V gene encodes CDR1 WNHNN and CDR2 SYGVQD (reference sequence). Written as DNA, the CDR3 is TGCGCCAGCAGTGAGGTCAGGGGGCCCGAAGGGGAGCAGTTCTTC. Protein product: CASSEVRGPEGEQFF.

The J gene is TRBJ2-2, the V gene TRBV28, with TRBD1 as a possible D gene (8 bases). V shed 10 bases and J shed 5 bases, with 14 bases lying between them. The CDR3 is 13 residues long. Looked up from germline, CDR1 is MDHEN and CDR2 is SYDVKM. The chain's CDR3 is CATTGGGTGELFF. For the CDR3, the DNA is TGTGCCACCACAGGGGGAGGGACCGGGGAGCTGTTTTTT. The variable domain in full, completed from reference TRBV28 and TRBJ2-2, reads DVKVTQSSRYLVKRTGEKVFLECVQDMDHENMFWYRQDPGLGLRLIYFSYDVKMKEKGDIPEGYSVSREKKERFSLILESASTNQTSMYLCATTGGGTGELFFGEGSRLTVL.

The gene calls are TRBV7-8 and TRBJ2-2, with D perhaps TRBD2 (5 bases). V shed 6 bases and J shed 5 bases, with 13 bases lying between them. Germline CDR1 is SGHVS and CDR2 is FQNEAQ. The CDR3 extends over 14 amino acids. In DNA, the CDR3 is TGTGCCAGCAGACACAATCGGGAAACCGGGGAGCTGTTTTTT. It translates to CASRHNRETGELFF.

The chain combines TRBV5-4 with TRBJ2-2; D is uncertain. Trimming stripped 4 bases from V and 4 bases from J, with 11 bases between. Germline loops: CDR1 SGHNT, CDR2 YYREEE (reference sequence). The CDR3 length is 14 residues. The CDR3 DNA sequence: TGTGCCAGCAGCCTGACCGGGTCCACCGGGGAGCTGTTTTTT. Its protein is CASSLTGSTGELFF. Full variable domain (rest looked up from reference TRBV5-4 and TRBJ2-2): ETGVTQSPTHLIKTRGQQVTLRCSSQSGHNTVSWYQQALGQGPQFIFQYYREEENGRGNFPPRFSGLQFPNYSSELNVNALELDDSALYLCASSLTGSTGELFFGEGSRLTVL.

This sequence joins TRBV9 and TRBJ2-2; possibly TRBD2 for D (5 bases). Trimming pared 1 base from V and 5 bases from J, leaving 12 bases between. The germline V gene has CDR1 SGDLS and CDR2 YYNGEE. The CDR3 is made up of 15 amino acids. The CDR3 is CASSVNIGGTGELFF. For the CDR3, the DNA is TGTGCCAGCAGCGTAAACATTGGAGGAACCGGGGAGCTGTTTTTT.

The chain employs TRBV27 and TRBJ1-1; TRBD1 aligns across 9 bases. CDR1 MNHEY and CDR2 SMNVEV come from the germline V gene (reference sequence). Trimming removed 3 bases from V and 1 base from J; junction bases left unmatched: 9. CDR3 length: 17 residues. CDR3 residues: CASSFKRTGAQNTEAFF. CDR3 nucleotides: TGTGCCAGCAGTTTTAAGCGGACAGGGGCGCAGAACACTGAAGCTTTCTTT.

The chain recombines TRBV7-8 with TRBJ2-7; tentatively, D is TRBD1 (6 bases). This CDR3 comprises 14 residues. Trimming removed 5 bases from V and 0 bases from J, with 11 bases in between. In germline, CDR1 is SGHVS, CDR2 FQNEAQ. The CDR3 reads CASSPQGSSYEQYF. CDR3 bases: TGTGCCAGCAGCCCCCAGGGGAGCTCCTACGAGCAGTACTTC.

The chain employs TRBV5-1 and TRBJ2-1; 10 bases fit TRBD2. Germline V gives CDR1 SGHRS, CDR2 YFSETQ. The J segment lost 3 bases and the V segment lost 4 bases, leaving 4 bases of the junction unmatched. There are 15 residues in the CDR3. The CDR3 sequence is CASSVPSGGYNEQFF. In DNA, the CDR3 is TGCGCCAGCAGCGTACCTAGCGGGGGCTACAATGAGCAGTTCTTC.

The chain employs TRBV13 and TRBJ2-5, with 8 bases fitting TRBD1. CDR3 length: 16 amino acids. Trimming at V came to 0 bases and at J to 5 bases, leaving 8 bases not matched to a gene. CDR1 is PRHDT and CDR2 is FYEKMQ in the germline V gene (reference sequence). CDR3 in DNA: TGTGCCAGCAGCTTAGGCCGTGGACAGGGCGGGGAGACCCAGTACTTC. It yields the protein CASSLGRGQGGETQYF.

This sequence joins TRBV15 and TRBJ2-1, with 8 nucleotides matching TRBD2. The CDR3 extends over 17 amino acids. Trimming cost V 3 bases and J 4 bases; bases outside gene matches: 11. The germline CDR1 and CDR2 sequences are LNHNV and YYDKDF (reference sequence). The CDR3 loop reads CATSRESGTSSYNEQFF. The CDR3 bases are TGTGCCACCAGCAGGGAGTCCGGGACTAGTTCGTACAATGAGCAGTTCTTC.

The sample holds one count of this clone. The V call is TRBV5-1, the J call TRBJ2-1; a possible D gene is TRBD2 (5 bases). V lost 1 base to trimming and J lost 2 bases, with 13 bases between them. The CDR3 covers 16 residues. The germline gives CDR1 SGHRS, CDR2 YFSETQ. CDR3 sequence: CASSLISSMTYNEQFF. As DNA, the CDR3 is TGCGCCAGCAGCTTGATTTCTAGCATGACCTACAATGAGCAGTTCTTC.

This chain joins TRBV13 and TRBJ1-1, with 8 positions matching TRBD1. Germline CDR1 PRHDT, CDR2 FYEKMQ (reference sequence). With V trimmed by 3 bases and J by 1 base, 4 bases remained unmatched. The CDR3 runs to 15 residues. The CDR3 DNA follows: TGTGCCAGCAGCTTCAACAGGGGGGAGAACACTGAAGCTTTCTTT. Translating gives CASSFNRGENTEAFF.

The chain carries TRBV10-3 and TRBJ2-3; 8 positions agree with TRBD2. The CDR3 is 13 amino acids. The germline gives CDR1 ENHRY, CDR2 SYGVKD. V was clipped by 11 bases and J by 5 bases; unmatched bases: 9. CDR3: CAPYERELDTQYF. The DNA of the CDR3 is TGTGCCCCCTACGAGCGGGAGCTAGATACGCAGTATTTT.

The rearrangement joins TRBV7-2 to TRBJ2-5, with TRBD2 as a possible D gene (7 bases). This CDR3 is built from 15 residues. Germline CDR1 reads SGHTA; CDR2 reads FQGNSA. Trimming took 3 bases from V and 2 from J, leaving 13 bases between them. CDR3 sequence: CASSLGAGVQETQYF. DNA for the CDR3: TGTGCCAGCAGCTTGGGGGCGGGGGTGCAAGAGACCCAGTACTTC.

This chain uses TRBV4-1 with TRBJ1-1; D unresolved. Trimming removed 4 bases from V and 1 base from J, with 13 bases in between. The CDR3 length is 15 residues. The germline CDR1 and CDR2 sequences are MGHRA and YSYEKL. The CDR3 bases are TGCGCCAGCAGCCTACATTCGGACTCGAACACTGAAGCTTTCTTT. Translating it yields CASSLHSDSNTEAFF.

CDR3 in DNA: TGTGCCAGCCGGGACAGGCTACAAAATGAGCAGTTCTTC. Translating gives CASRDRLQNEQFF. This chain joins TRBV6-1 and TRBJ2-1; 8 bases are shared with TRBD1. This CDR3 contains 13 residues. Germline loops: CDR1 MNHNS, CDR2 SASEGT. The junction had 7 bases not matched to a gene; V was cut back by 8 bases and J by 7 bases.

This chain uses TRBV19 with TRBJ2-2; possible D gene TRBD1, 6 bases. This CDR3 region has 15 residues. The ends were cut back, 3 bases at V and 5 bases at J, with 13 bases in the middle. Germline V gene data show CDR1 as LNHDA and CDR2 as SQIVND (reference sequence). CDR3 in amino acids: CASSIPGQNTGELFF. For the CDR3, the DNA is TGTGCCAGTAGTATCCCAGGACAGAATACCGGGGAGCTGTTTTTT.

This clone was found once. The rearrangement uses TRBV5-6 and TRBJ2-5; 7 nucleotides align to TRBD2. This CDR3 comprises 15 residues. Germline loops: CDR1 SGHDT, CDR2 YYEEEE. The V gene end was trimmed by 5 bases and the J gene end by 4 bases; junction bases not matched to a gene: 11. This CDR3 reads CASRWGVSGLETQYF. For the CDR3, the DNA is TGTGCCAGCAGGTGGGGGGTTAGCGGGTTAGAGACCCAGTACTTC.

Only a few counts were recorded for this clone. The V and J genes are TRBV6-5 and TRBJ1-6; no reliable D call. Germline CDR1 reads MNHEY; CDR2 reads SVGAGI. This CDR3 contains 14 residues. Trimming took off 5 bases at V and 3 bases at J, with 8 bases between the two ends. The CDR3 protein is CASSTRDYNSPLHF. As DNA, the CDR3 is TGTGCCAGCAGTACCCGGGACTATAATTCACCCCTCCACTTT.

The chain is built from TRBV5-8 and TRBJ2-3; 7 positions match TRBD1. The CDR3 length is 14 residues. CDR1 SGHTS and CDR2 YDEGEE come from the germline V gene. V shed 4 bases, J shed 4 bases, and the junction held 6 bases outside the gene matches. The DNA of the CDR3 is TGTGCCAGCAGCCTAAGACAGGGTCCAGATACGCAGTATTTT. Translating it yields CASSLRQGPDTQYF.

The rearrangement links TRBV7-2 to TRBJ2-5; D might be TRBD2 (5 bases). CDR1 and CDR2 from the germline V gene are SGHTA and FQGNSA. V lost 4 bases and J 5 bases, leaving 8 bases between the germline ends. This CDR3 region has 12 residues. For the CDR3, the DNA is TGTGCCAGCAGCTCTAGCCCGGAGACCCAGTACTTC. This gives the protein CASSSSPETQYF.

This chain connects TRBV27 to TRBJ2-7, with D perhaps TRBD1 (5 bases). The germline V gene encodes CDR1 MNHEY and CDR2 SMNVEV (reference sequence). Trimming cost V 3 bases and J 4 bases, with 13 bases left between them. This CDR3 comprises 14 residues. The CDR3 reads CASSLAQGSYEQYF. CDR3 in DNA: TGTGCCAGCAGTTTGGCGCAGGGATCGTACGAGCAGTACTTC.